What follows describes a single T cell receptor (beta chain). Its cognate antigen is unknown. Sequence at one end of the junction differs from germline and may be a read error. Amplification of TCR alpha and beta CDR3 regions from RNA used iRepertoire nested multiplex PCR. For one-step reverse transcription and amplification, roughly 95-450 ng of tissue mRNA or PBMC total RNA was used. TCRdb recomputed calls from the multiplex PCR reads with MiXCR, one row per CDR3 protein. This repertoire shows 95,000 to 150,000 distinct CDR3 sequences, 20% to 25% found once; its top ten account for approximately 16%. This CDR3 comprises 15 residues. Per the germline V gene, CDR1 is DFQATT and CDR2 is SNEGSKA (reference sequence). These data are taken from a study of glioma-infiltrating T cells. The study's findings and limits: Above-expected tissue-blood divergence occurred in all gliomas, most in low-grade ones.

The chain links TRBV20-1 to TRBJ2-5, with 9 bases matching TRBD1. Sequenced input: glioma tissue, nonneoplastic brain tissue, or PBMCs (not recorded which). This receptor was identified in a human donor with low-grade glioma or glioblastoma, undergoing nonglioma brain surgery, or in good health (not recorded which). The CDR3, as DNA: TGCAGTGCCCAATACTGGGACAGGGACCAAGAGACCCAGTGCTTC. Translated: CSAQYWDRDQETQCF.